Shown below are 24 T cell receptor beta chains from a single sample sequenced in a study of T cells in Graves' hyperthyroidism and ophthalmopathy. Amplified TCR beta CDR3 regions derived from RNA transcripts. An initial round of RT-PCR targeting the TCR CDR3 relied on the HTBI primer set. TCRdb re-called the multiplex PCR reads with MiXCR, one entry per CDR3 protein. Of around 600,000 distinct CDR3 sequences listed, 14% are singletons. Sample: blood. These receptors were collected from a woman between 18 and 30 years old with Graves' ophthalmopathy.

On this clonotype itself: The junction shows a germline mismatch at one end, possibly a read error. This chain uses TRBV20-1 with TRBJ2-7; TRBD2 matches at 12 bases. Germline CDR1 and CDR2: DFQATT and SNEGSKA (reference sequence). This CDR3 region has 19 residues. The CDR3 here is CSARDRQGLAGNSHYEQHF. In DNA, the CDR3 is TGCAGTGCTAGAGATCGCCAGGGACTAGCGGGCAATTCCCACTACGAGCAGCACTTC.

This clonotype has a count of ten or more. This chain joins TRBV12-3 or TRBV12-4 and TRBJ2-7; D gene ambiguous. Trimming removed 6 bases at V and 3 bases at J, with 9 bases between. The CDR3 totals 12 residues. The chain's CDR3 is CASSTYDYEQYF. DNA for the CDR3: TGTGCCAGCAGCACCTACGACTACGAGCAGTACTTC.

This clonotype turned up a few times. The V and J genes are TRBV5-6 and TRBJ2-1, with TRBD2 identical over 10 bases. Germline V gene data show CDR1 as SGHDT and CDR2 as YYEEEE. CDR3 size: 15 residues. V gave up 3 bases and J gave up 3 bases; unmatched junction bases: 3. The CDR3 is CASSWTSGVYNEQFF. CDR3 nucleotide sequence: TGTGCCAGCAGCTGGACTAGCGGAGTCTACAATGAGCAGTTCTTC.

This CDR3 is CASSVGLINSPADTQYF. The CDR3 coding sequence is TGTGCCAGCAGCGTAGGGTTGATTAACAGCCCGGCAGATACGCAGTATTTT. J is TRBJ2-3 and V is TRBV9; no clear D. Germline V gene lookup returns CDR1 SGDLS and CDR2 YYNGEE. The CDR3 consists of 17 residues. V shed 0 bases and J shed 4 bases, with 18 bases lying between them.

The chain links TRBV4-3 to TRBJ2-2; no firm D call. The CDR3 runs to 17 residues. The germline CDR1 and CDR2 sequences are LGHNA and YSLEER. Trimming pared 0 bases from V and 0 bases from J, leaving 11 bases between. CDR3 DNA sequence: TGCGCCAGCAGCCAAGATGGTCGCCTAGCGAACACCGGGGAGCTGTTTTTT. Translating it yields CASSQDGRLANTGELFF.

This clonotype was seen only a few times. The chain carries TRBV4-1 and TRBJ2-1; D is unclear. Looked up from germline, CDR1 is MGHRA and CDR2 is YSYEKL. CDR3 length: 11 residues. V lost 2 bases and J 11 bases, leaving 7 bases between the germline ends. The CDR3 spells CASSQRRKQFF. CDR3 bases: TGCGCCAGCAGCCAACGAAGGAAGCAGTTCTTC.

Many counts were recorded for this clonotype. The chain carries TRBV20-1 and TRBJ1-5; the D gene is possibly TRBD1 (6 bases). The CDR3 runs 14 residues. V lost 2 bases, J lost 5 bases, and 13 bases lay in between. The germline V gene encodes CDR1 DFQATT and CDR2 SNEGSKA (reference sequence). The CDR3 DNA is TGCAGTGCTAGACGCAGGGGCATTGATCAGCCCCAGCATTTT. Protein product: CSARRRGIDQPQHF.

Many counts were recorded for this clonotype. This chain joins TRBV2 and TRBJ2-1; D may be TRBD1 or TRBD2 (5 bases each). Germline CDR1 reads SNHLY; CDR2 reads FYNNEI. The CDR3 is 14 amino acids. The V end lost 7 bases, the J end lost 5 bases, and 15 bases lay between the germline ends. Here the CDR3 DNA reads TGTGCCAGCACTTCAGGGACGCAACACAATGAGCAGTTCTTC. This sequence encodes CASTSGTQHNEQFF.

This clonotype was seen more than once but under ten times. CDR3 in DNA: TGCGCCAGCAACCAGGTTTCGGGCTCCAATGAGCAGTTCTTC. It yields the protein CASNQVSGSNEQFF. V and J are TRBV5-1 and TRBJ2-1; D gene uncertain. This CDR3 is 14 amino acids long. Germline assignment: CDR1 SGHRS and CDR2 YFSETQ. The V and J ends lost 6 bases and 6 bases respectively, with 16 bases between them.

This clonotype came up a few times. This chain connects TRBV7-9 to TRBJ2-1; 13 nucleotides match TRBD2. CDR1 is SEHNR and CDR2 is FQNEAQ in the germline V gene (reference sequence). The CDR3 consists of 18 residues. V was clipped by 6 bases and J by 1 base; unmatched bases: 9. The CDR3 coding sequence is TGTGCCAGCAGGTCGGGACTAGCGGGAAGAAGGTCCTACAATGAGCAGTTCTTC. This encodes CASRSGLAGRRSYNEQFF.

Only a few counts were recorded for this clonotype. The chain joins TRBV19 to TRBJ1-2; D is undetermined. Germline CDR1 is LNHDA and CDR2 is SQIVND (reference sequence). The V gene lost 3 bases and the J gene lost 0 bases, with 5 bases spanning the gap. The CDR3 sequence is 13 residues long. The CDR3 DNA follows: TGTGCCAGTAGTATGACTTCTAACTATGGCTACACCTTC. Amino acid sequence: CASSMTSNYGYTF.

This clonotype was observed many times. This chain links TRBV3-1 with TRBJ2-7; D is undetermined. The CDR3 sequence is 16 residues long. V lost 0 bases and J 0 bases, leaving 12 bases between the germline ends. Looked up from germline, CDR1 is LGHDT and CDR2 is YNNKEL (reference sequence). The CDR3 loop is CASSQDEGRVSYEQYF. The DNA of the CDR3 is TGTGCCAGCAGCCAAGATGAAGGTAGGGTCTCCTACGAGCAGTACTTC.

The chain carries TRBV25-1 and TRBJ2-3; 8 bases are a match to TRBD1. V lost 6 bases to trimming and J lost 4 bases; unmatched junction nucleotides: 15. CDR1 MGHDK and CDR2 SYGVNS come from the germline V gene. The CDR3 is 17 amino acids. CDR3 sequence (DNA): TGTGCCAGCAGCCCCCCCGTCCGAGACAGGGGTTCAGATACGCAGTATTTT. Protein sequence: CASSPPVRDRGSDTQYF.

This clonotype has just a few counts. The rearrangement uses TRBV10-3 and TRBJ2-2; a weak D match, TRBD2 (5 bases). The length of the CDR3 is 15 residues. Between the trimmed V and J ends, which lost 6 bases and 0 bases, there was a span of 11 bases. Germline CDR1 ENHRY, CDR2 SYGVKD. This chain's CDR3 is CAISLGVTNTGELFF. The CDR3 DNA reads TGTGCCATCAGCCTCGGGGTTACGAACACCGGGGAGCTGTTTTTT.

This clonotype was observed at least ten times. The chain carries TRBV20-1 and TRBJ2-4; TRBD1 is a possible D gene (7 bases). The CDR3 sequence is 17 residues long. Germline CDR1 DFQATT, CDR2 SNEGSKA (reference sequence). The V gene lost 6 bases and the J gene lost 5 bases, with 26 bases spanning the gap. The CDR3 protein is CSARGQSRGTSQNIQYF. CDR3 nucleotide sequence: TGCAGTGCCCGGGGACAGTCAAGAGGAACTAGCCAAAACATTCAGTACTTC.

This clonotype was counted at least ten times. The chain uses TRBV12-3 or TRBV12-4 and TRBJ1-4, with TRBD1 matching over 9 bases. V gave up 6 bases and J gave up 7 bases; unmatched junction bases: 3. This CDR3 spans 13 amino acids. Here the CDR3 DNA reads TGTGCCAGCAGACGGGACAGGGTTGAAAAACTGTTTTTT. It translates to CASRRDRVEKLFF.

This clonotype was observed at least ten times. The CDR3 here is CAISESSRTLNTEAFF. The CDR3 DNA sequence: TGTGCCATCAGTGAGTCGAGTCGTACCCTGAACACTGAAGCTTTCTTT. This sequence joins TRBV10-3 and TRBJ1-1; unclear D gene. Per germline, CDR1 ENHRY and CDR2 SYGVKD. V shed 0 bases and J shed 0 bases, with 11 bases lying between them. The CDR3 sequence is 16 residues long.

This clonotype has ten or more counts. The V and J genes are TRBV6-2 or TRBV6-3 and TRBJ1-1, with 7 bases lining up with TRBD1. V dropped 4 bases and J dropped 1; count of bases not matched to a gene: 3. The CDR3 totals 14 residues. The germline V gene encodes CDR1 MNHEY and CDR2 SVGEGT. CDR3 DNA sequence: TGTGCCAGCAGTTCCCAGGGGGGGAACACTGAAGCTTTCTTT. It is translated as CASSSQGGNTEAFF.

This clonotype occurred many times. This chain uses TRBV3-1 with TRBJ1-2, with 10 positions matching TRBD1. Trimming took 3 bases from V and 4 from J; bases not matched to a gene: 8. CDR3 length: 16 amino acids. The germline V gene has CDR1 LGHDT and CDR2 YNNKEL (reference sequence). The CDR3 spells CASSHAGTGVAYGYTF. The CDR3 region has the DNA TGTGCCAGCAGCCACGCCGGGACAGGGGTTGCCTATGGCTACACCTTC.

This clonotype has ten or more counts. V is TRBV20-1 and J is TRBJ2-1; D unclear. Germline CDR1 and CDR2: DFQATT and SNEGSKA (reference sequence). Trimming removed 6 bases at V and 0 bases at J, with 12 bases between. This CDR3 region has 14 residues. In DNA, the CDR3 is TGCAGTGCCCCAGCAATCGGCTCCTACAATGAGCAGTTCTTC. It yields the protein CSAPAIGSYNEQFF.

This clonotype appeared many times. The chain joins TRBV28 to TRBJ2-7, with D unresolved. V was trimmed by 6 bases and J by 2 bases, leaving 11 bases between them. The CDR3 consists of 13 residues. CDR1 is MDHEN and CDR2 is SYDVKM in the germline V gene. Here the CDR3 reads CASRSRSTYEQYF. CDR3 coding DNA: TGTGCCAGCAGGTCCAGGTCAACCTACGAGCAGTACTTC.

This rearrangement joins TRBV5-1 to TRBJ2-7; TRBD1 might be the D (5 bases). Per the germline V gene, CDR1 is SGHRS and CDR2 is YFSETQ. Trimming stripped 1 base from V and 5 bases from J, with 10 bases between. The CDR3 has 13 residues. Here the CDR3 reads CASSLQGSNEQYF. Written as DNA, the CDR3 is TGCGCCAGCAGCTTGCAGGGCTCGAACGAGCAGTACTTC.

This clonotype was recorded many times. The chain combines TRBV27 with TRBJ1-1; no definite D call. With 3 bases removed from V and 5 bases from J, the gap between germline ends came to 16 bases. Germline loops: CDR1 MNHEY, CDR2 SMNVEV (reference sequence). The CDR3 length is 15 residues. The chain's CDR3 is CASSLSLGDPTEAFF. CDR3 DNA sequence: TGTGCCAGCAGTTTGTCCCTGGGAGACCCTACTGAAGCTTTCTTT.

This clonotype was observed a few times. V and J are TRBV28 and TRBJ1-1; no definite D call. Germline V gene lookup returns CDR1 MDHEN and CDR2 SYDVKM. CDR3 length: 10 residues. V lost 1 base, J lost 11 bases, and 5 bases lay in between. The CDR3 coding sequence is TGTGCCAGCAGTTTATTCTTTGCTTTCTTT. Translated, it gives CASSLFFAFF.